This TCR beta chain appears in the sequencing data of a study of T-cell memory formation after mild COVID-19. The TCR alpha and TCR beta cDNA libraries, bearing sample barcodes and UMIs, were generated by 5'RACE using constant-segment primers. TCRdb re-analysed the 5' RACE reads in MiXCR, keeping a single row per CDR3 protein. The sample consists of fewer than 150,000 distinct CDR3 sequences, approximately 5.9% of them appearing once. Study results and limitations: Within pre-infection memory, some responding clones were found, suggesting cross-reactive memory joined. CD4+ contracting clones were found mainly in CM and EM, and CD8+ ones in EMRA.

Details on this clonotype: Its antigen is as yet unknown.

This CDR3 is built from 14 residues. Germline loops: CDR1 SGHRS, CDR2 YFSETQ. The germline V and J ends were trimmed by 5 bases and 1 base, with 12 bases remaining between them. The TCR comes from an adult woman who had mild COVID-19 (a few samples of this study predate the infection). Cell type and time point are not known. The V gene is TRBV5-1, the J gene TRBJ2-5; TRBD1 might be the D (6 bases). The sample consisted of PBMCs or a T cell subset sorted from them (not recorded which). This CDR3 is CASSGVGGQETQYF. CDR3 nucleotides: TGCGCCAGCAGTGGGGTAGGGGGCCAAGAGACCCAGTACTTC.